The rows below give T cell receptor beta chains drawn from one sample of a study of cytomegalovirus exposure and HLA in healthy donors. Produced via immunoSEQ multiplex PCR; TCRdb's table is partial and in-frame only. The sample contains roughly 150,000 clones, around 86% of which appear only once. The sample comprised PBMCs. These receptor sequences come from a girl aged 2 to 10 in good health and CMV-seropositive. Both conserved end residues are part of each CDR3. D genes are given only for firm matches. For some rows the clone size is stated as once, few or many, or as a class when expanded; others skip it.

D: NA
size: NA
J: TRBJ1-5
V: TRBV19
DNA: TGTGCCAGTCGAACAGGTTACAATCAGCCCCAGCATTTT
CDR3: CASRTGYNQPQHF

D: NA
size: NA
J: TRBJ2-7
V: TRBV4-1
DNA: TGCGCCAGCAGCAGGAGTAGGTGCGAGCAGTACTTC
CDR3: CASSRSRCEQYF

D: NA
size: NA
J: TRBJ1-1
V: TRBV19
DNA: TGTGCCACCGGGCGGGGGCTGAACACTGAAGCTTTCTTT
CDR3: CATGRGLNTEAFF

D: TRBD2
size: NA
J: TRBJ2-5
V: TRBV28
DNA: TGTGCCAGCATGACTAGCGGGAGGTGGGAGACCCAGTACTTC
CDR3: CASMTSGRWETQYF

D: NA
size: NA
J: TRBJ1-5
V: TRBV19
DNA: TGTGCCCGAAACGCGGGGCATCAGCCCCAGCATTTT
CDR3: CARNAGHQPQHF

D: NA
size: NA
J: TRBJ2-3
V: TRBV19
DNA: TGTGCCAGTAGTAAGGACAGAAGTTTCACAGATACGCAGTATTTT
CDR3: CASSKDRSFTDTQYF

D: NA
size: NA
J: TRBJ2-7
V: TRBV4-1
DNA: TGCGCCAGCAGCCAAGTAAACTTCATAGGGAGCGGAGGATACGAGCAGTACTTC
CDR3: CASSQVNFIGSGGYEQYF

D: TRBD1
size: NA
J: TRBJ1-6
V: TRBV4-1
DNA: TGCGCCAGCAGCCTCCGGGACAGCGGCGATTCACCCCTCCACTTT
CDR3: CASSLRDSGDSPLHF

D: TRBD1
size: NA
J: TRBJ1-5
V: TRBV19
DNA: TGTGCCAGTAGTATTTGGAAAGGGACAGGGATCGGCAATCAGCCCCAGCATTTT
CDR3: CASSIWKGTGIGNQPQHF

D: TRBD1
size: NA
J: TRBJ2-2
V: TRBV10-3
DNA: TGTGCCATCGGTCGTGGACAGGGGGGTATGGCCACCGGGGAGCTGTTTTTT
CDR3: CAIGRGQGGMATGELFF

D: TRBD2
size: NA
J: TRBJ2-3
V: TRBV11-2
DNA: TGTGCCAGCAGCTCCGGGACTAGCGGGAGAGGGGATACGCAGTATTTT
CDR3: CASSSGTSGRGDTQYF

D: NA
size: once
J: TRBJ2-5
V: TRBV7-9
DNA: TGTGCCAGCAGCTCCCTTGTTTTCGCAGTCTACCAAGAGACCCAGTACTTC
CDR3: CASSSLVFAVYQETQYF

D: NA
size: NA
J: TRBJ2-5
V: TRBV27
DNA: TGTGCCAGCAGTTTATTACAGGGAGAGACCCAGTACTTC
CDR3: CASSLLQGETQYF

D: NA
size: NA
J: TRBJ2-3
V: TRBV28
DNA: TGTGCCAGCAGCCAAGGACAGAGGGTGCGCACAGATACGCAGTATTTT
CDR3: CASSQGQRVRTDTQYF

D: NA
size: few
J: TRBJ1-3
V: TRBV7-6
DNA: TGTGCCAGCAGCCCAGGAATAGGCAACACCATATATTTT
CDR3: CASSPGIGNTIYF

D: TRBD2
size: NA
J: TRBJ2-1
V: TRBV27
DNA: TGTGCCAGCAGTTTATACCCCGCGACTAGCGGGAACTACAATGAGCAGTTCTTC
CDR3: CASSLYPATSGNYNEQFF

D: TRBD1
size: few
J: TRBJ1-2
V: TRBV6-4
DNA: TGTGCCAGCTCCCGGGACAGGAACTATGGCTACACCTTC
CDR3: CASSRDRNYGYTF

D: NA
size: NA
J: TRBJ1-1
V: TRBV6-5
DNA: TGTGCCAGCAGTTGGGGACAGAACACTGAAGCTTTCTTT
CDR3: CASSWGQNTEAFF